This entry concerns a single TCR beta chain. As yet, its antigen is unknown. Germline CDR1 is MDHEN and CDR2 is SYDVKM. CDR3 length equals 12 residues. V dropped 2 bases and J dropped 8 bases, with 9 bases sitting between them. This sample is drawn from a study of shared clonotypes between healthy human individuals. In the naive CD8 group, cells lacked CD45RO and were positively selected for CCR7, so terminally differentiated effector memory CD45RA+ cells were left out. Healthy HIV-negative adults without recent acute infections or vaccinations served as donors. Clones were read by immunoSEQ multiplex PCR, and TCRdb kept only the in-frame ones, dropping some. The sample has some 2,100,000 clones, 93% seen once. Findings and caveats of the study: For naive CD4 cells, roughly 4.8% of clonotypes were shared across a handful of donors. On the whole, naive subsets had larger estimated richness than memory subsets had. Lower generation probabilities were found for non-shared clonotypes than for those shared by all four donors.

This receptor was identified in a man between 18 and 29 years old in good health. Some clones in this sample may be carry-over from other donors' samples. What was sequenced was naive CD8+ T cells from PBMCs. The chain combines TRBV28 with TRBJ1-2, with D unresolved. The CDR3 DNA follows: TGTGCCAGCAGTTTAATGGGGAGGGGCTACACCTTC. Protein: CASSLMGRGYTF.